The rows below give T cell receptor beta chains drawn from one sample of a study of blood T cells in healthy people across ages. TCRdb called the 5' RACE reads again in MiXCR, with one record for every CDR3 protein. Among over 1,200,000 distinct CDR3 sequences listed, 45% to 70% were seen once. Material: blood. The source is a man between 18 and 35 years old in good health. The CDR3 runs from the conserved cysteine through the conserved F or W. A D gene is named only where the DNA matches it firmly. Some rows mark clone size as missing; the rest say once, few, many or name a class of expanded clone.

cdr3_length	d_call	clone_size	j_call	v_call	cdr3_aa	cdr3_nt
13	.	few	TRBJ2-3	TRBV7-2	CASSLQDSDTQYF	TGTGCCAGCAGCTTACAGGACTCAGATACGCAGTATTTT
11	.	.	TRBJ2-1	TRBV25-1	CASSDGGPKFF	TGTGCCAGCAGTGATGGGGGACCCAAGTTCTTC
14	.	few	TRBJ1-1	TRBV7-2	CASSPDWEDTEAFF	TGTGCCAGCAGCCCGGACTGGGAGGACACTGAAGCTTTCTTT
13	.	few	TRBJ2-3	TRBV6-2/TRBV6-3	CASSYRQLDTQYF	TGTGCCAGCAGTTACCGGCAGCTAGATACGCAGTATTTT
15	.	few	TRBJ1-2	TRBV3-1	CASSQGALANYGYTF	TGTGCCAGCAGCCAAGGCGCATTAGCTAACTATGGCTACACCTTC
16	TRBD2	.	TRBJ2-1	TRBV7-2	CASSLVGTSGSTEQFF	TGTGCCAGCAGCTTAGTGGGGACTAGCGGGAGTACTGAGCAGTTCTTC
15	TRBD1	few	TRBJ2-7	TRBV27	CASSLNRGSSYEQYF	TGTGCCAGCAGTTTAAACAGGGGCTCCTCCTACGAGCAGTACTTC
18	TRBD2	.	TRBJ2-1	TRBV7-7	CASSLTLAGGSSYNEQFF	TGTGCCAGCAGCTTAACTCTAGCGGGAGGTAGCTCCTACAATGAGCAGTTCTTC
15	.	.	TRBJ1-5	TRBV20-1	CSAREGAYSNQPQHF	TGCAGTGCTAGAGAAGGGGCCTATAGCAATCAGCCCCAGCATTTT
12	TRBD1	.	TRBJ1-1	TRBV6-5	CASKDRFFKAFF	TGTGCCAGCAAGGACAGGTTCTTTAAAGCTTTCTTT
13	TRBD2	once	TRBJ2-1	TRBV20-1	CSAIIRGDNEQFF	TGCAGTGCCATAATCCGGGGGGACAATGAGCAGTTCTTC
16	TRBD2	.	TRBJ2-3	TRBV5-1	CASSLEVREVADTQYF	TGCGCCAGCAGCTTGGAAGTCCGGGAGGTGGCAGATACGCAGTATTTT
15	TRBD2	.	TRBJ2-3	TRBV29-1	CSSCPSGSFQDTQYF	TGCAGCTCCTGCCCCAGCGGGAGCTTTCAAGATACGCAGTATTTT
11	.	few	TRBJ2-5	TRBV20-1	CSAGHQETQYF	TGCAGTGCCGGGCACCAAGAGACCCAGTACTTC
11	.	.	TRBJ1-5	TRBV29-1	CSMGRNQPQHF	TGCAGCATGGGGCGCAATCAGCCCCAGCATTTT
13	TRBD2	.	TRBJ2-1	TRBV29-1	CSELAGVVNEQFF	TGCAGCGAACTAGCGGGAGTGGTCAATGAGCAGTTCTTC
13	.	few	TRBJ2-5	TRBV10-3	CAISEGQQETQYF	TGTGCCATCAGTGAGGGGCAGCAAGAGACCCAGTACTTC
12	.	.	TRBJ2-1	TRBV12-3/TRBV12-4	CASSSGTGFEFF	TGTGCCAGCAGTTCAGGAACAGGGTTTGAGTTCTTC
14	.	.	TRBJ2-5	TRBV11-2	CANSSPSDQETQYF	TGTGCCAACAGCTCCCCTAGCGACCAAGAGACCCAGTACTTC
13	.	.	TRBJ1-2	TRBV29-1	CSVVTEWAAGYTF	TGCAGCGTTGTTACGGAGTGGGCAGCAGGCTACACCTTC
16	.	.	TRBJ2-5	TRBV4-3	CASSQDGGLGQETQYF	TGCGCCAGCAGCCAAGATGGGGGCCTGGGGCAAGAGACCCAGTACTTC
17	.	.	TRBJ2-7	TRBV7-2	CASSLVSSGSSSYEQYF	TGTGCCAGCAGCTTAGTCTCCAGCGGGTCGAGCTCCTACGAGCAGTACTTC
17	.	.	TRBJ2-1	TRBV4-2	CASSHTTVRSSYNEQFF	TGTGCCAGCAGCCATACGACAGTCAGGAGCTCCTACAATGAGCAGTTCTTC
15	.	.	TRBJ2-5	TRBV7-6	CASSSEIGGTYERYF	TGTGCCAGCAGCTCCGAGATAGGTGGTACCTACGAGCGGTACTTC
14	.	.	TRBJ2-7	TRBV13	CASSYMRQAYEQYF	TGTGCCAGCAGTTATATGAGACAGGCATACGAGCAGTACTTC
15	.	once	TRBJ2-7	TRBV2	CASSESRLVSYEQYF	TGTGCCAGCAGTGAAAGCCGACTAGTCAGCTACGAGCAGTACTTC
17	TRBD2	once	TRBJ2-5	TRBV10-3	CAISESPSGGLKETQYF	TGTGCCATCAGTGAGTCGCCTAGCGGGGGTCTGAAGGAGACCCAGTACTTC
13	TRBD1	few	TRBJ2-7	TRBV29-1	CSVGWQGAYEQYF	TGCAGCGTTGGGTGGCAGGGGGCATACGAGCAGTACTTC
15	.	.	TRBJ2-1	TRBV12-5	CASGWGMSLGNEQFF	TGTGCTAGTGGTTGGGGCATGAGCCTCGGCAATGAGCAGTTCTTC
14	.	.	TRBJ1-1	TRBV5-5	CASSLPEMNTEAFF	TGTGCCAGCAGCTTGCCGGAAATGAACACTGAAGCTTTCTTT
13	.	.	TRBJ2-2	TRBV5-6	CASSPWGDGELFF	TGTGCCAGCAGCCCGTGGGGGGACGGGGAGCTGTTTTTT
16	TRBD2	.	TRBJ2-3	TRBV5-1	CASSLEGLAGVNTQYF	TGCGCCAGCAGCTTGGAAGGACTAGCGGGAGTTAATACGCAGTATTTT
15	TRBD1	few	TRBJ2-7	TRBV20-1	CSARGRDRISYEQYF	TGCAGTGCTAGAGGCCGGGACAGGATCTCCTACGAGCAGTACTTC
19	TRBD2	once	TRBJ2-7	TRBV3-1	CASSQYLGLAGEGTYEQYF	TGTGCCAGCAGCCAATACCTGGGACTAGCGGGAGAAGGTACCTACGAGCAGTACTTC
15	.	.	TRBJ1-5	TRBV20-1	CSARKVGQRDQPQHF	TGCAGTGCCCGCAAGGTCGGACAGCGTGATCAGCCCCAGCATTTT
18	TRBD1	.	TRBJ2-1	TRBV4-2	CASSQNGQGESSYNEQFF	TGTGCCAGCAGCCAAAATGGACAGGGGGAGAGCTCCTACAATGAGCAGTTCTTC
16	TRBD2	.	TRBJ2-5	TRBV2	CASSDWGAGGGETQYF	TGTGCCAGCAGTGACTGGGGAGCGGGAGGGGGAGAGACCCAGTACTTC
14	.	.	TRBJ1-2	TRBV2	CASSEAGQYEGYTF	TGTGCCAGCAGTGAAGCCGGGCAGTATGAGGGCTACACCTTC
15	.	.	TRBJ1-2	TRBV7-2	CASSPAGGDRYGYTF	TGTGCCAGCAGCCCAGCGGGGGGGGACCGCTATGGCTACACCTTC
16	.	.	TRBJ2-7	TRBV11-2	CASSASLYRTQGEQYF	TGTGCCAGCAGCGCTAGTCTCTACCGAACCCAGGGCGAGCAGTACTTC
16	.	.	TRBJ2-2	TRBV6-5	CASSYSKASRSAELFF	TGTGCCAGCAGTTACTCTAAGGCTTCCAGGTCCGCGGAGCTGTTTTTT
16	TRBD1	.	TRBJ2-7	TRBV20-1	CSARKRYRDRDYEQYF	TGCAGTGCTAGAAAGCGGTACCGGGACAGGGACTACGAGCAGTACTTC